The 19 T cell receptor beta chains given below trace back to one sample, sequenced in a study of cytomegalovirus exposure and HLA in healthy donors. The table came from immunoSEQ multiplex PCR; TCRdb's copy has only in-frame clones and leaves some out. The sample carries about 250,000 clones, just under 90% recorded once. The sequenced sample was PBMCs. The receptors derive from a man between 18 and 29 years old in good health and CMV-seronegative.

This clone showed up just a few times. The chain recombines TRBV4-3 with TRBJ2-7; D may be TRBD2 (5 bases). The CDR3 loop spans 14 amino acids. With 5 bases removed from V and 7 bases from J, the gap between germline ends came to 18 bases. Per germline, CDR1 LGHNA and CDR2 YSLEER. The chain's CDR3 is CASSYSSGGEEQYF. Here the CDR3 DNA reads TGCGCCAGCAGCTATAGTTCTGGAGGAGAGGAGCAGTACTTC.

CDR3: CASSHTPGQYNEQFF. The CDR3 DNA reads TGTGCCAGCAGCCACACACCGGGACAGTACAATGAGCAGTTCTTC. The chain carries TRBV7-9 and TRBJ2-1, with TRBD1 matching 7 bases. Trimming at V came to 5 bases and at J to 4 bases, leaving 8 bases not matched to a gene. CDR3 size: 15 residues. CDR1 SEHNR and CDR2 FQNEAQ come from the germline V gene (reference sequence).

This chain connects TRBV7-9 to TRBJ2-2; D possibly corresponds to TRBD1 (6 bases). This CDR3 contains 14 residues. The ends were cut back, 5 bases at V and 2 bases at J, with 9 bases in the middle. CDR1 and CDR2 from the germline V gene are SEHNR and FQNEAQ (reference sequence). The CDR3 nucleotides are TGTGCCAGCAGCCCGGGACAAAACACCGGGGAGCTGTTTTTT. Translated: CASSPGQNTGELFF. Full variable domain (outside the CDR3, taken from reference TRBV7-9 and TRBJ2-2): DTGVSQNPRHKITKRGQNVTFRCDPISEHNRLYWYRQTLGQGPEFLTYFQNEAQLEKSRLLSDRFSAERPKGSFSTLEIQRTEQGDSAMYLCASSPGQNTGELFFGEGSRLTVL.

The rearrangement uses TRBV9 and TRBJ2-1; 9 nucleotides agree with TRBD1. Looked up from germline, CDR1 is SGDLS and CDR2 is YYNGEE. V was pared by 3 bases and J by 4 bases, with 5 bases of the junction left unmatched. CDR3 length equals 15 residues. The CDR3 nucleotides are TGTGCCAGCAGCGAAACAGGGGGCTCTTACAATGAGCAGTTCTTC. Its translation is CASSETGGSYNEQFF.

This clone was observed once. V and J are TRBV15 and TRBJ2-5; 7 positions match TRBD2. Germline V gene sequence: CDR1 LNHNV, CDR2 YYDKDF (reference sequence). The CDR3 has 15 residues. V gave up 3 bases and J gave up 6 bases; unmatched junction bases: 10. The CDR3 bases are TGTGCCACCAGCAGGGTCACTAGCGAACCCAAGACCCAGTACTTC. This gives the protein CATSRVTSEPKTQYF. Full variable domain (rest looked up from reference TRBV15 and TRBJ2-5): DAMVIQNPRYQVTQFGKPVTLSCSQTLNHNVMYWYQQKSSQAPKLLFHYYDKDFNNEADTPDNFQSRRPNTSFCFLDIRSPGLGDTAMYLCATSRVTSEPKTQYFGPGTRLLVL.

This clone was recorded only once. V usage is TRBV7-3 and J usage is TRBJ2-1; the match to TRBD2 covers 8 bases. Germline V gene sequence: CDR1 SGHTA, CDR2 FQGTGA. The length of the CDR3 is 16 residues. The V segment lost 0 bases and the J segment 5 bases; nucleotides outside the gene matches: 6. The DNA of the CDR3 is TGTGCCAGCAGCTTAACCGGGACTAGGGGGAACAATGAGCAGTTCTTC. Its translation is CASSLTGTRGNNEQFF.

The chain carries TRBV7-2 and TRBJ1-2; maybe TRBD1 (6 bases). This CDR3 has 17 amino acids. Trimming took 5 bases from V and 2 from J, leaving 21 bases between them. Germline V gene sequence: CDR1 SGHTA, CDR2 FQGNSA. The CDR3 DNA is TGTGCCAGCAGCGCCGAGGGATGGGGGCTTCTCAACTATGGCTACACCTTC. Its translation is CASSAEGWGLLNYGYTF.

V is TRBV18 and J is TRBJ1-4; D unresolved. The CDR3 spans 17 residues. Germline assignment: CDR1 KGHSH and CDR2 LQKENI. Trimming cost V 1 base and J 0 bases, with 12 bases left between them. The CDR3: CASSPLPGGTTNEKLFF. The CDR3 DNA follows: TGTGCCAGCTCACCACTTCCGGGAGGAACAACTAATGAAAAACTGTTTTTT.

V is TRBV10-3 and J is TRBJ1-2, with 8 positions matching TRBD1. Germline CDR1 reads ENHRY; CDR2 reads SYGVKD. With 6 bases clipped from V and 4 bases from J, the junction kept 13 bases outside the gene matches. This CDR3 is 16 amino acids long. This chain's CDR3 is CAISDRGGVGSYGYTF. In nucleotides, the CDR3 is TGTGCCATCAGCGACAGGGGAGGTGTGGGATCCTATGGCTACACCTTC.

The gene calls are TRBV15 and TRBJ2-5, with 14 bases fitting TRBD2. From germline, CDR1 is LNHNV and CDR2 YYDKDF (reference sequence). J lost 6 bases, V lost 8 bases, and 8 bases had no gene match. The CDR3 has 15 amino acids. The CDR3 nucleotides are TGTGCCACCGTCGGGACTAGCGGGAGCTCGAAGACCCAGTACTTC. Protein sequence: CATVGTSGSSKTQYF.

The V and J genes are TRBV6-4 and TRBJ2-3; 7 bases are a match to TRBD1. Germline loops: CDR1 MRHNA, CDR2 SNTAGT. CDR3 length equals 13 residues. With V trimmed by 6 bases and J by 5 bases, 5 bases remained unmatched. This CDR3 reads CASSRRQGDTQYF. The CDR3 DNA reads as TGTGCCAGCAGCAGGAGACAGGGAGATACGCAGTATTTT.

The rearrangement links TRBV9 to TRBJ2-7; 13 nucleotides line up with TRBD2. In germline, CDR1 is SGDLS, CDR2 YYNGEE. J was trimmed by 3 bases and V by 0 bases; bases with no gene match: 9. The CDR3 totals 18 residues. CDR3 DNA: TGTGCCAGCAGCGTAGCCCGGGGGACTAGCGGGAAAAACTACGAGCAGTACTTC. Translation: CASSVARGTSGKNYEQYF.

The chain couples TRBV5-4 to TRBJ1-5, with 8 positions matching TRBD1. Looked up from germline, CDR1 is SGHNT and CDR2 is YYREEE (reference sequence). With V trimmed by 4 bases and J by 6 bases, 6 bases remained unmatched. CDR3 length: 14 residues. CDR3 DNA sequence: TGTGCCAGCAGCCATCAGGGGGCAGGTCAGCCCCAGCATTTT. Its translation is CASSHQGAGQPQHF. Full variable domain (outside the CDR3, taken from reference TRBV5-4 and TRBJ1-5): ETGVTQSPTHLIKTRGQQVTLRCSSQSGHNTVSWYQQALGQGPQFIFQYYREEENGRGNFPPRFSGLQFPNYSSELNVNALELDDSALYLCASSHQGAGQPQHFGDGTRLSIL.

V is TRBV7-9 and J is TRBJ2-3; D is perhaps TRBD2 (6 bases). CDR1 and CDR2 (germline): SEHNR, FQNEAQ (reference sequence). The CDR3 runs to 15 residues. The V end was cut by 4 bases, the J end by 4 bases, with 15 bases between. DNA of the CDR3: TGTGCCAGCAGCTCCGCGGGACCATTGGCAGATACGCAGTATTTT. Its protein is CASSSAGPLADTQYF.

The genes are TRBV27 and TRBJ2-1; 10 bases line up with TRBD2. The CDR3 extends over 14 amino acids. V lost 2 bases to trimming and J lost 10 bases; unmatched junction nucleotides: 5. Per germline, CDR1 MNHEY and CDR2 SMNVEV (reference sequence). Here the CDR3 DNA reads TGTGCCAGCAGTTTAATAGCGGGAGGTCTGGAGCAGTTCTTC. Translation: CASSLIAGGLEQFF.

The table lists this clone with a count of one. CDR3 sequence: CASSLYDWNTEAFF. The CDR3 bases are TGTGCCAGCAGCCTCTACGACTGGAACACTGAAGCTTTCTTT. V is TRBV7-9 and J is TRBJ1-1; D is undetermined. There are 14 residues in the CDR3. The germline gives CDR1 SEHNR, CDR2 FQNEAQ (reference sequence). Trimming stripped 5 bases from V and 1 base from J, with 11 bases between. Based on the CDR3 plus reference TRBV7-9 and TRBJ1-1, the full variable domain is DTGVSQNPRHKITKRGQNVTFRCDPISEHNRLYWYRQTLGQGPEFLTYFQNEAQLEKSRLLSDRFSAERPKGSFSTLEIQRTEQGDSAMYLCASSLYDWNTEAFFGQGTRLTVV.

The chain recombines TRBV25-1 with TRBJ1-2; 9 bases are a match to TRBD1. This CDR3 comprises 15 residues. The germline gives CDR1 MGHDK, CDR2 SYGVNS. V lost 2 bases, J lost 10 bases, and 11 bases stayed unmatched. The CDR3 protein is CASSEALGTGPYYTF. Here the CDR3 DNA reads TGTGCCAGCAGTGAAGCGCTTGGGACAGGGCCCTACTACACCTTC.

The V call is TRBV15, the J call TRBJ2-3; TRBD2 agrees at 7 bases. CDR1 and CDR2 from the germline V gene are LNHNV and YYDKDF (reference sequence). CDR3 length: 16 residues. Losses at the gene ends were 0 bases for V and 0 bases for J; bases not matched to a gene: 3. The DNA for the CDR3 is TGTGCCACCAGCAGAGAAGCGGGACTAAGCACAGATACGCAGTATTTT. Protein: CATSREAGLSTDTQYF.

The chain employs TRBV7-9 and TRBJ2-7; 9 bases are a match to TRBD1. Trimming removed 9 bases from V and 6 bases from J; junction bases left unmatched: 9. Germline CDR1 is SEHNR and CDR2 is FQNEAQ (reference sequence). The CDR3 sequence is 13 residues long. For the CDR3, the DNA is TGTGCCAGTGCCGGGACAGGGTATGGCGAGCAGTACTTC. Its protein product is CASAGTGYGEQYF.